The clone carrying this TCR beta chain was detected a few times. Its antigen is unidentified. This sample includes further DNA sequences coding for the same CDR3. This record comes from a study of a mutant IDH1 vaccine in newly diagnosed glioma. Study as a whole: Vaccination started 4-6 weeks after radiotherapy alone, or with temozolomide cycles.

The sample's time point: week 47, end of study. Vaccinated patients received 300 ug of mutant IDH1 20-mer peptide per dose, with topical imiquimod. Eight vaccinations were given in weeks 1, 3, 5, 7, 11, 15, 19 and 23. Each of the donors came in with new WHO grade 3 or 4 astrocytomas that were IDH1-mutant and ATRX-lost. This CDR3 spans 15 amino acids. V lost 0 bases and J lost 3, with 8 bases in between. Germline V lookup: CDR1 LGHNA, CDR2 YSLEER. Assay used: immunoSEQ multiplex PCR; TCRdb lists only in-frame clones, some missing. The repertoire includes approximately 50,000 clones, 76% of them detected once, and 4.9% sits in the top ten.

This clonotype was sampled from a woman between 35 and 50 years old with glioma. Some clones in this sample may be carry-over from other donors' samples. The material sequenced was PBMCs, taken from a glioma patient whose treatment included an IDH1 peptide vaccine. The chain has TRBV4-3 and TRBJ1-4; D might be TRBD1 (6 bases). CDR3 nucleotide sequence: TGCGCCAGCAGCCAAGATGGACAGTCTAATGAAAAACTGTTTTTT. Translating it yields CASSQDGQSNEKLFF.